This T cell receptor beta chain appears in the sequencing data of a study of sequential checkpoint blockade in melanoma. The protocol was immunoSEQ multiplex PCR, while the TCRdb copy is restricted to in-frame clones and leaves out a portion. This sample yields approximately 23,000 clones, of which roughly 80% are seen a single time; 25% to 35% belongs to the top ten. As to treatment: randomized to nivolumab then ipilimumab (arm A) or the reverse (arm B). V gave up 4 bases and J gave up 3 bases, with 25 bases separating them. The CDR3 consists of 18 residues. Germline V lookup: CDR1 LNHDA, CDR2 SQIVND (reference sequence).

The input for sequencing was CD8+ T cells sorted from blood (inferred from file names), taken from a patient given nivolumab and ipilimumab in sequence. The J gene is TRBJ2-7, the V gene TRBV19, with a tentative D call TRBD2 (5 bases). The TCR was taken from a human donor with melanoma. CDR3 sequence reads: CASSTRESGYGRRYEQYF. The CDR3 coding sequence is TGTGCCAGTAGTACTCGGGAAAGCGGATACGGTAGGCGCTACGAGCAGTACTTC.